This entry describes one TCR beta chain. The target antigen is unknown. This specimen belongs to a study of cytomegalovirus exposure and HLA in healthy donors. Study overall: An earlier analysis identified 120 million or so unique TCR beta sequences in about 200 million T cells. General study results and limits: Later, TCR association rates were found to vary by HLA locus, highest for DRB1 and lowest for HLA-C. Some TCR beta chains (roughly 150 of them) were listed as cytomegalovirus-associated. As a later analysis showed, a missense DCLRE1C variant was linked to trimming of TCR beta V- and J-genes.

This CDR3 is built from 14 residues. With 5 bases removed from V and 5 bases from J, the gap between germline ends came to 15 bases. CDR1 and CDR2 (germline): SGHTA, FQGTGA. PCR involved 60 Vbeta and 13 Jbeta primers. The assay was immunoSEQ multiplex PCR, and TCRdb's table has in-frame clones only and misses some. This table holds 150,000 to 200,000 clones, around 80% found once. The chain carries TRBV7-3 and TRBJ2-5, with D possibly being TRBD1 (6 bases). Sample: PBMCs. The clonotype originates from a woman between 40 and 50 years old in good health and CMV-seronegative. This chain's CDR3 is CASSARGGGETQYF. CDR3 coding DNA: TGTGCCAGCAGCGCCAGGGGTGGAGGCGAGACCCAGTACTTC.